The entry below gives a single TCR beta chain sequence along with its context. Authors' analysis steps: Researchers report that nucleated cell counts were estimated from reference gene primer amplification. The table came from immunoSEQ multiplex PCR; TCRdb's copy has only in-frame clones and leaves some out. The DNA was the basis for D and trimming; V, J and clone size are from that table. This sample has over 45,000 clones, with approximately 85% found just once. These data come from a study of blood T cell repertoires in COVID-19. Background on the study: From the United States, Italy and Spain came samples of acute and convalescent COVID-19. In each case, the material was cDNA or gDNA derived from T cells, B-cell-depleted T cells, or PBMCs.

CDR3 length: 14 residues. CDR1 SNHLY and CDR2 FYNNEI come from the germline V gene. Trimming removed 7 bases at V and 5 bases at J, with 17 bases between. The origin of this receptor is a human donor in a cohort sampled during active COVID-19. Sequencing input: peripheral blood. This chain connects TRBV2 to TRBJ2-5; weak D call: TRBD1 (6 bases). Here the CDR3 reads CASKTTGGWETQYF. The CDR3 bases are TGTGCCAGCAAAACGACAGGAGGCTGGGAGACCCAGTACTTC.